This T cell receptor beta chain was recorded in a study of T cell responses to AZD1222 COVID-19 vaccine. The CDR3 sequence is 14 residues long. V lost 1 base to trimming and J lost 7 bases, with 8 bases between them. CDR1 SGHNT and CDR2 YENEEA come from the germline V gene. Study-wide findings and caveats: Targeting of unmutated variant regions was reportedly seen in nearly half of spike-specific TCRs. Regions 160-218 and 743-854 dominated among vaccine-associated CD4 TCRs spanning spike. Mostly white British, mostly female donors; authors suggested clonal diversity may be underestimated. Spike-specific TCR breadth rose after two AZD1222 doses, and depth rose as well.

Notes on this clone: Antigen specificity is unknown.

Here immunoSEQ multiplex PCR was the method, and the copy in TCRdb shows in-frame clones only, minus some. This sample's clone table lists about 140,000 clones. The TCR sequence derives from an adult in good health. The V call is TRBV11-3, the J call TRBJ1-6; D call uncertain. Material for sequencing was peripheral blood. The CDR3 nucleotides read TGTGCCAGCAGCTTAGCGCAGCCAAATTCACCCCTCCACTTT. It translates to CASSLAQPNSPLHF.